These T cell receptor beta chains were read from a single sample in a study of blood T cell repertoires in COVID-19. TCRdb keeps only in-frame clones here, not all; method: immunoSEQ multiplex PCR. This sample has fewer than 200,000 clones, with more than 75% found just once. The specimen was peripheral blood. These receptors were taken from a woman in her seventies with COVID-19, enrolled during active disease. The CDR3 runs from the conserved cysteine through the conserved F or W. A D gene is named only where the DNA matches it firmly. Only some rows state a clone size, as once, few, many or a class for expanded clones.

d_call	v_call	clone_size	j_call	cdr3_nt	cdr3_aa
TRBD2	TRBV7-2	.	TRBJ2-1	TGTGCCAGCAGGGGACTAGCGGGAGTGACTGAGCAGTTCTTC	CASRGLAGVTEQFF
TRBD2	TRBV30	few	TRBJ2-7	TGTGCCTGGAGCGGCGGGGGGAGCCACGAGCAGTACTTC	CAWSGGGSHEQYF
.	TRBV27	.	TRBJ2-7	TGTGCCAGCAGTTCCACATGGGGCGGGATGTACGAGCAGTACTTC	CASSSTWGGMYEQYF
TRBD2	TRBV19	once	TRBJ2-7	TGTGCCAGTAGTACGGCCGGGACTAGCGGAACCTACGAGCAGTACTTC	CASSTAGTSGTYEQYF
TRBD1	TRBV5-1	.	TRBJ1-6	TGCGCCAGCAGCCCGTGGGGACAGAAGACTTCACCCCTCCACTTT	CASSPWGQKTSPLHF
TRBD2	TRBV4-1	.	TRBJ2-1	TGCGCCAGCAGCCAAACCCTAGCGGGACTCTACAATGAGCAGTTCTTC	CASSQTLAGLYNEQFF
.	TRBV7-3	.	TRBJ2-3	TGTGCCAGCAGCTTGCTCTCCCGGGGAGATACGCAGTATTTT	CASSLLSRGDTQYF
.	TRBV21-1	.	TRBJ2-7	TGTGCCAGCAGCAAAGTTCGGCTAGCGGGAGTATACGAGCAGTACTTC	CASSKVRLAGVYEQYF
TRBD1	TRBV30	.	TRBJ1-2	TGTGCCTGGGCCACAGGGGGCTATGGCTACACCTTC	CAWATGGYGYTF
TRBD1	TRBV3-1/TRBV3-2	.	TRBJ2-5	TGTGCCAGCAGCCAAGTCGGGGGACAGGGGTGGGAGACCCAGTACTTC	CASSQVGGQGWETQYF
TRBD1	TRBV30	.	TRBJ1-3	TGTGCCTGGCAGGGGGGCTCTGGAAACACCATATATTTT	CAWQGGSGNTIYF
TRBD2	TRBV5-6	.	TRBJ2-3	TGTGCCAGCAGCTTGGTATATACTAGCGGGAGTGGAGATACGCAGTATTTT	CASSLVYTSGSGDTQYF
TRBD1	TRBV19	.	TRBJ1-5	TGTGCCAGTAGCCCCGACAGGGGAACTCAGCCCCAGCATTTT	CASSPDRGTQPQHF
TRBD2	TRBV6-2/TRBV6-3	.	TRBJ2-2	TGTGCCAGCAGTTACTCGACTAGCCCCGGGGAGCTGTTTTTT	CASSYSTSPGELFF
.	TRBV6-6	.	TRBJ1-5	TGTGCCAGCAGTTCCCCCGCCAGGGATCAGCCCCAGCATTTT	CASSSPARDQPQHF
TRBD1	TRBV30	.	TRBJ1-5	TGTGCCTGGAGTCGGACAGGGGAGGTTGGCAATCAGCCCCAGCATTTT	CAWSRTGEVGNQPQHF
.	TRBV6-4	.	TRBJ1-5	TGTGCCACCGAGGGTCAGCCCCAGCATTTT	CATEGQPQHF
.	TRBV28	.	TRBJ2-2	TGTGCCAGCAAAACCGGGACACTGAACACCGGGGAGCTGTTTTTT	CASKTGTLNTGELFF
TRBD1	TRBV28	.	TRBJ1-6	TGTGCCAGCAGTAAAGGACAGGGCCCGCAGTATAATTCACCCCTCCACTTT	CASSKGQGPQYNSPLHF
.	TRBV12-3/TRBV12-4	.	TRBJ2-7	TGTGCCAGCACCGAGCAAAATTCCTACGAGCAGTACTTC	CASTEQNSYEQYF
.	TRBV7-9	once	TRBJ2-1	TGTGCCAGCAGCTTAGCGACAGCGATAAACAATGAGCAGTTCTTC	CASSLATAINNEQFF
.	TRBV5-5	few	TRBJ1-1	TGTGCCAGCAGCTTGACGCCAGGGATGGCGAACACTGAAGCTTTCTTT	CASSLTPGMANTEAFF
TRBD1	TRBV7-2	.	TRBJ1-2	TGTGCCAGCAGCGGGGGACAGCTGACTAACTATGGCTACACCTTC	CASSGGQLTNYGYTF
TRBD1	TRBV11-3	once	TRBJ2-3	TGTGCCAGCAGCCCCCGACAGGGCTCGAACACAGATACGCAGTATTTT	CASSPRQGSNTDTQYF
TRBD1	TRBV7-2	.	TRBJ1-3	TGTGCCAGCAGCCCCCGACAGGGTACTGGGGGTGGAAACACCATATATTTT	CASSPRQGTGGGNTIYF
.	TRBV7-2	.	TRBJ1-5	TGTGCCAGCAGCATAACGAGCGATCAGCCCCAGCATTTT	CASSITSDQPQHF
TRBD1	TRBV28	.	TRBJ2-3	TGTGCCGGACAACGACAGGGAAGGACAGATACGCAGTATTTT	CAGQRQGRTDTQYF
.	TRBV11-2	few	TRBJ1-1	TGTGCCAGCAGCTTCGAGGGCGACACTGAAGCTTTCTTT	CASSFEGDTEAFF
.	TRBV20-1	once	TRBJ2-1	TGCAGTGCTAGTTCCAGCGACGCCTACAATGAGCAGTTCTTC	CSASSSDAYNEQFF
TRBD1	TRBV19	.	TRBJ1-2	TGTGCCAGTAGCACCGGGACAGGGGGCTACTGGGGCTATGGCTACACCTTC	CASSTGTGGYWGYGYTF
.	TRBV27	.	TRBJ2-1	TGTGCCAGCAGTCTCCAAGGGCACGGGGCCTACAATGAGCAGTTCTTC	CASSLQGHGAYNEQFF
.	TRBV9	.	TRBJ2-6	TGTGCCAGCAGCCCGTACAGGGCTGGGGCCAACGTCCTGACTTTC	CASSPYRAGANVLTF
TRBD1	TRBV9	.	TRBJ1-1	TGTGCCAGCAGCGCGCACAGGGGAGACACTGAAGCTTTCTTT	CASSAHRGDTEAFF
TRBD1	TRBV7-6	.	TRBJ2-7	TGTGCCAGCAGCTTGAGGGACAGGGGTCAAAGCTCCTACGAGCAGTACTTC	CASSLRDRGQSSYEQYF
.	TRBV21-1	.	TRBJ2-1	TGTGCCATGCCTTCGAGCGGACAGGGGGTTTTCAATGAGCAGTTCTTC	CAMPSSGQGVFNEQFF
.	TRBV3-1/TRBV3-2	.	TRBJ1-5	TGTGCCAGCAGCCAAGATTCGACAGACAATCAGCCCCAGCATTTT	CASSQDSTDNQPQHF
TRBD2	TRBV19	.	TRBJ2-7	TGTGCCAGTAGGGGGACTAGCGGGAGGAGCGAGCAGTACTTC	CASRGTSGRSEQYF
.	TRBV6-1	.	TRBJ1-1	TGTGCCAGCAGTGAACGGGGGTTGAGGGCTTTCTTT	CASSERGLRAFF
TRBD1	TRBV29-1	.	TRBJ2-1	TGCAGCGTTGAACGGACAGGGGGGAATGAGCAGTTCTTC	CSVERTGGNEQFF
.	TRBV10-3	.	TRBJ1-1	TGTGCCATCAGTGAGAGGCTGACAGAGAACACTGAAGCTTTCTTT	CAISERLTENTEAFF
.	TRBV19	.	TRBJ2-1	TGTGCCAGTAGTATGCAGGCGGGTACCTACAATGAGCAGTTCTTC	CASSMQAGTYNEQFF
.	TRBV11-3	.	TRBJ2-5	TGTGCCAGCAGCTTAGGGGGGGAAAGAGCAGAGACCCAGTACTTC	CASSLGGERAETQYF
TRBD1	TRBV30	.	TRBJ1-5	TGTGCCTGGAGTTACAGGGGCAATAGCAATCAGCCCCAGCATTTT	CAWSYRGNSNQPQHF
.	TRBV28	.	TRBJ2-7	TGTGCCAGCAGTGCGCGACACCTGAGCTCCTACGAGCAGTACTTC	CASSARHLSSYEQYF
.	TRBV18	.	TRBJ1-1	TGTGCCAGCTCAAAGGACAGTTATCACACTGAAGCTTTCTTT	CASSKDSYHTEAFF
TRBD2	TRBV6-5	.	TRBJ2-1	TGTGCCAGCAGTTCAATAGCGGGGTCAAGCGAGCAGTTCTTC	CASSSIAGSSEQFF
.	TRBV3-1/TRBV3-2	.	TRBJ2-7	TGTGCCAGCAGCCAGGTTCTTCTTAGCGCCTACGAGCAGTACTTC	CASSQVLLSAYEQYF
.	TRBV2	.	TRBJ2-2	TGTGCCAGCGAGACGGGAACCACCGGGGAGCTGTTTTTT	CASETGTTGELFF
.	TRBV3-1/TRBV3-2	.	TRBJ2-7	TGTGCCAGCAGCAAAACTGACGAGCAGTACTTC	CASSKTDEQYF
TRBD1	TRBV6-4	.	TRBJ2-2	TGTGCCAGCAGGAGGGGACAGGGGGACACGAACACCGGGGAGCTGTTTTTT	CASRRGQGDTNTGELFF
.	TRBV5-4	.	TRBJ2-5	TGTGCCAGCAGCGTCAGGGGGGTGGAGACCCAGTACTTC	CASSVRGVETQYF
.	TRBV19	.	TRBJ1-1	TGTGCCAGTAGGTTCGAACGGGTGGCCGAAGCTTTCTTT	CASRFERVAEAFF
TRBD2	TRBV7-3	few	TRBJ2-2	TGTGCCAGCAGCTTACTAGCGGGATCTATCGGGGAGCTGTTTTTT	CASSLLAGSIGELFF
TRBD1	TRBV19	.	TRBJ2-5	TGTGCCAGTAGCCATGACAGGGGGCGCGGGACCCAGTACTTC	CASSHDRGRGTQYF
.	TRBV30	once	TRBJ2-7	TGTGCCTGGAGTGTAGGAGGGAATTCCTACGAGCAGTACTTC	CAWSVGGNSYEQYF
TRBD2	TRBV29-1	once	TRBJ2-7	TGCAGCGCCTCTAGCGGGAGTGGCGAGCAGTACTTC	CSASSGSGEQYF
.	TRBV6-2/TRBV6-3	once	TRBJ2-2	TGTGCCAGCACCCCGAGAGCCATAGCGGCGAACACCGGGGAGCTGTTTTTT	CASTPRAIAANTGELFF
TRBD2	TRBV5-1	.	TRBJ2-3	TGCGCCAGCAGCTTGACTAGCGGGAGCGGCACAGATACGCAGTATTTT	CASSLTSGSGTDTQYF
.	TRBV28	.	TRBJ1-4	TGTGCCAGCAGGGGGCTAGAAAAACTGTTTTTT	CASRGLEKLFF
.	TRBV5-6	.	TRBJ2-7	TGTGCCAGCAGCTTAACAGGGTTGGCCTACGAGCAGTACTTC	CASSLTGLAYEQYF